The 17 T cell receptor beta chains in this list originate from one sample, sequenced in a study of blood T cell repertoires in COVID-19. Profiled with immunoSEQ multiplex PCR; TCRdb holds only in-frame clones, not every one. Of about 270,000 clones listed, under 90% were seen once; the top ten hold around a sixth. Sequences were obtained from PBMCs or T cells enriched from blood (not recorded which). These receptors all come from a young man who had recovered from COVID-19.

The chain couples TRBV19 to TRBJ2-1; a possible D gene is TRBD2 (5 bases). Trimming removed 6 bases at V and 12 bases at J, with 18 bases between. The length of the CDR3 is 13 residues. Germline V gives CDR1 LNHDA, CDR2 SQIVND (reference sequence). The CDR3 reads CASSLPRPAGQFF. Written as DNA, the CDR3 is TGTGCCAGTAGCTTACCCCGACCCGCGGGGCAGTTCTTC.

The chain recombines TRBV5-1 with TRBJ2-7, with 7 positions matching TRBD1. This CDR3 has 14 amino acids. Germline V gene sequence: CDR1 SGHRS, CDR2 YFSETQ. After removal of 4 bases from V and 3 bases from J, the junction contained 7 bases not matched to a gene. The CDR3 here is CASSPGTEIYEQYF. The CDR3 DNA reads TGCGCCAGCAGCCCGGGGACAGAAATCTACGAGCAGTACTTC.

This sequence joins TRBV2 and TRBJ1-1, with 11 nucleotides matching TRBD1. Germline CDR1 is SNHLY and CDR2 is FYNNEI. The CDR3 is made up of 15 amino acids. V gave up 8 bases and J gave up 5 bases; unmatched junction bases: 10. CDR3 sequence (DNA): TGTGCCAGCCGTACGATTGGGACAGGGGGGACTGAAGCTTTCTTT. Translating gives CASRTIGTGGTEAFF.

V and J are TRBV27 and TRBJ2-3, with D perhaps TRBD1 (6 bases). V lost 3 bases, J lost 6 bases, and 16 bases lay in between. The CDR3 is 15 residues long. Germline V CDR1 and CDR2: MNHEY, SMNVEV (reference sequence). CDR3 in DNA: TGTGCCAGCAGTTTGGGGGCAGGGGATTGGGATACGCAGTATTTT. Its protein product is CASSLGAGDWDTQYF.

This sequence joins TRBV6-5 and TRBJ2-7; 11 bases align to TRBD1. Germline CDR1 reads MNHEY; CDR2 reads SVGAGI. V lost 8 bases and J lost 3; bases outside the gene matches: 9. The CDR3 extends over 15 amino acids. CDR3 loop: CASGPWGTGGYEQYF. CDR3 sequence (DNA): TGTGCCAGCGGCCCGTGGGGGACAGGGGGCTACGAGCAGTACTTC.

The sample holds a few counts of this clone. The J gene is TRBJ2-7, the V gene TRBV20-1; D possibly corresponds to TRBD2 (6 bases). The germline V gene encodes CDR1 DFQATT and CDR2 SNEGSKA (reference sequence). With 5 bases removed from V and 3 bases from J, the gap between germline ends came to 8 bases. The CDR3 covers 11 residues. The CDR3 region is CSAGGDYEQYF. Written as DNA, the CDR3 is TGCAGTGCTGGCGGGGACTACGAGCAGTACTTC.

The chain links TRBV5-8 to TRBJ1-1; 10 bases map to TRBD1. Germline V gene lookup returns CDR1 SGHTS and CDR2 YDEGEE. V gave up 4 bases and J gave up 3 bases; unmatched junction bases: 3. CDR3 size: 14 residues. The chain's CDR3 is CASSLGQGYTEAFF. CDR3 in DNA: TGTGCCAGCAGCCTGGGACAGGGGTACACTGAAGCTTTCTTT.

V and J are TRBV7-9 and TRBJ1-2; D might be TRBD1 (5 bases). Germline-derived CDR1 and CDR2 are SEHNR and FQNEAQ (reference sequence). V lost 4 bases to trimming and J lost 4 bases, with 10 bases between them. This CDR3 has 13 residues. CDR3 in DNA: TGTGCCAGCAGCTCTTCAGGGTCCTATGGCTACACCTTC. Amino acid sequence: CASSSSGSYGYTF.

The rearrangement links TRBV5-1 to TRBJ2-5; tentatively, D is TRBD2 (6 bases). Trimming removed 10 bases from V and 1 base from J, with 20 bases in between. CDR1 is SGHRS, CDR2 YFSETQ, per germline. This CDR3 is built from 15 residues. The CDR3 nucleotides read TGCGCCCATCCAGAAAGTCGGGGGTGCCAAGAGACCCAGTACTTC. Translated: CAHPESRGCQETQYF.

This chain uses TRBV5-6 with TRBJ2-7; tentatively, D is TRBD1 (6 bases). This CDR3 contains 13 residues. Trimming pared 0 bases from V and 7 bases from J, leaving 11 bases between. Germline CDR1 reads SGHDT; CDR2 reads YYEEEE. CDR3 DNA: TGTGCCAGCAGCTTGGGCCAGGGGTTGGAGCAGTACTTC. Its protein product is CASSLGQGLEQYF.

The rearrangement uses TRBV5-1 and TRBJ1-5; no clear D gene. V lost 0 bases and J 0 bases, leaving 7 bases between the germline ends. Germline V gene data show CDR1 as SGHRS and CDR2 as YFSETQ. The CDR3 is made up of 15 amino acids. Here the CDR3 reads CASSLGPYSNQPQHF. The CDR3 DNA reads TGCGCCAGCAGCTTGGGGCCGTATAGCAATCAGCCCCAGCATTTT. Filled out from reference TRBV5-1 and TRBJ1-5, the complete variable domain reads KAGVTQTPRYLIKTRGQQVTLSCSPISGHRSVSWYQQTPGQGLQFLFEYFSETQRNKGNFPGRFSGRQFSNSRSEMNVSTLELGDSALYLCASSLGPYSNQPQHFGDGTRLSIL.

The V gene is TRBV2, the J gene TRBJ2-7; 8 nucleotides align to TRBD1. CDR1 is SNHLY, CDR2 FYNNEI, per germline. The CDR3 extends over 14 amino acids. The V and J ends lost 6 bases and 4 bases, in that order; junction bases with no gene match: 8. This CDR3 is CASSRQGSGYEQYF. The CDR3 coding sequence is TGTGCCAGCAGCCGACAGGGGTCGGGATACGAGCAGTACTTC.

The chain combines TRBV29-1 with TRBJ1-1, with D possibly matching TRBD1 (5 bases). This CDR3 spans 13 amino acids. Trimming removed 7 bases from V and 1 base from J, with 13 bases in between. Germline V lookup: CDR1 SQVTM, CDR2 ANQGSEA. CDR3 nucleotide sequence: TGCAGCGCCAGTCGACAGAGGAACACTGAAGCTTTCTTT. This sequence encodes CSASRQRNTEAFF.

The rearrangement links TRBV4-1 to TRBJ2-1, with TRBD2 identical over 12 bases. With 0 bases clipped from V and 11 bases from J, the junction kept 11 bases outside the gene matches. The CDR3 loop spans 17 amino acids. Germline V gene lookup returns CDR1 MGHRA and CDR2 YSYEKL. This CDR3 reads CASSQDRGTSGRLKQFF. For the CDR3, the DNA is TGCGCCAGCAGCCAAGATAGGGGTACTAGCGGGAGGTTAAAGCAGTTCTTC.

This chain's CDR3 is CACAVADTQYF. CDR3 nucleotides: TGTGCCTGTGCAGTTGCAGATACGCAGTATTTT. This sequence joins TRBV30 and TRBJ2-3; no clear D. Per the germline V gene, CDR1 is GTSNPN and CDR2 is SVGIG (reference sequence). This CDR3 spans 11 amino acids. The V end lost 6 bases, the J end lost 4 bases, and 8 bases lay between the germline ends.

The rearrangement links TRBV24-1 to TRBJ1-2, with D perhaps matching TRBD1 (6 bases). This CDR3 is built from 13 residues. Trimming cost V 6 bases and J 0 bases, with 7 bases left between them. From germline, CDR1 is KGHDR and CDR2 SFDVKD. The CDR3 reads CATSQGTNYGYTF. CDR3 DNA sequence: TGTGCCACCAGTCAGGGGACTAACTATGGCTACACCTTC.

V gene TRBV12-3 or TRBV12-4 combines with J gene TRBJ1-6; possibly TRBD1 for D (6 bases). Deletions cut 7 bases from V and 8 bases from J, with 9 bases between. The CDR3 loop spans 12 amino acids. In nucleotides, the CDR3 is TGTGCCAGCAAGGGGGGGTATTCACCCCTCCACTTT. Translation: CASKGGYSPLHF.